These 3 T cell receptor beta chains came from one sample sequenced in a study of blood T cell repertoires in COVID-19. The assay was immunoSEQ multiplex PCR, and TCRdb's table has in-frame clones only and misses some. Of approximately 70,000 clones listed, 80% to 85% were seen once; the top ten hold approximately 4.1%. The sequenced sample was peripheral blood. Every receptor here comes from a woman aged 60-70 years with acute or convalescent COVID-19.

The chain combines TRBV2 with TRBJ2-2; TRBD2 matches at 10 bases. Losses at the gene ends were 4 bases for V and 6 bases for J; bases not matched to a gene: 5. CDR1 is SNHLY, CDR2 FYNNEI, per germline. The CDR3 is 15 residues long. The CDR3 spells CASSAGTSAAGELFF. Written as DNA, the CDR3 is TGTGCCAGCAGTGCCGGGACTAGCGCCGCCGGGGAGCTGTTTTTT.

The chain combines TRBV4-1 with TRBJ2-7, with 7 nucleotides matching TRBD1. Germline V lookup: CDR1 MGHRA, CDR2 YSYEKL. V shed 4 bases and J 4 bases; nucleotides not matched to a gene: 13. The CDR3 spans 16 residues. CDR3 protein: CASSLPRTGESYEQYF. The DNA of the CDR3 is TGCGCCAGCAGCCTCCCCCGCACAGGGGAGTCTTACGAGCAGTACTTC.

The chain has TRBV2 and TRBJ1-2; D perhaps matches TRBD1 (6 bases). V gave up 6 bases and J gave up 7 bases, with 12 bases separating them. The CDR3 is 12 amino acids. The germline gives CDR1 SNHLY, CDR2 FYNNEI. CDR3 region: CASRGDTPGYTF. The CDR3 DNA is TGTGCCAGCAGGGGGGACACTCCTGGCTACACCTTC.